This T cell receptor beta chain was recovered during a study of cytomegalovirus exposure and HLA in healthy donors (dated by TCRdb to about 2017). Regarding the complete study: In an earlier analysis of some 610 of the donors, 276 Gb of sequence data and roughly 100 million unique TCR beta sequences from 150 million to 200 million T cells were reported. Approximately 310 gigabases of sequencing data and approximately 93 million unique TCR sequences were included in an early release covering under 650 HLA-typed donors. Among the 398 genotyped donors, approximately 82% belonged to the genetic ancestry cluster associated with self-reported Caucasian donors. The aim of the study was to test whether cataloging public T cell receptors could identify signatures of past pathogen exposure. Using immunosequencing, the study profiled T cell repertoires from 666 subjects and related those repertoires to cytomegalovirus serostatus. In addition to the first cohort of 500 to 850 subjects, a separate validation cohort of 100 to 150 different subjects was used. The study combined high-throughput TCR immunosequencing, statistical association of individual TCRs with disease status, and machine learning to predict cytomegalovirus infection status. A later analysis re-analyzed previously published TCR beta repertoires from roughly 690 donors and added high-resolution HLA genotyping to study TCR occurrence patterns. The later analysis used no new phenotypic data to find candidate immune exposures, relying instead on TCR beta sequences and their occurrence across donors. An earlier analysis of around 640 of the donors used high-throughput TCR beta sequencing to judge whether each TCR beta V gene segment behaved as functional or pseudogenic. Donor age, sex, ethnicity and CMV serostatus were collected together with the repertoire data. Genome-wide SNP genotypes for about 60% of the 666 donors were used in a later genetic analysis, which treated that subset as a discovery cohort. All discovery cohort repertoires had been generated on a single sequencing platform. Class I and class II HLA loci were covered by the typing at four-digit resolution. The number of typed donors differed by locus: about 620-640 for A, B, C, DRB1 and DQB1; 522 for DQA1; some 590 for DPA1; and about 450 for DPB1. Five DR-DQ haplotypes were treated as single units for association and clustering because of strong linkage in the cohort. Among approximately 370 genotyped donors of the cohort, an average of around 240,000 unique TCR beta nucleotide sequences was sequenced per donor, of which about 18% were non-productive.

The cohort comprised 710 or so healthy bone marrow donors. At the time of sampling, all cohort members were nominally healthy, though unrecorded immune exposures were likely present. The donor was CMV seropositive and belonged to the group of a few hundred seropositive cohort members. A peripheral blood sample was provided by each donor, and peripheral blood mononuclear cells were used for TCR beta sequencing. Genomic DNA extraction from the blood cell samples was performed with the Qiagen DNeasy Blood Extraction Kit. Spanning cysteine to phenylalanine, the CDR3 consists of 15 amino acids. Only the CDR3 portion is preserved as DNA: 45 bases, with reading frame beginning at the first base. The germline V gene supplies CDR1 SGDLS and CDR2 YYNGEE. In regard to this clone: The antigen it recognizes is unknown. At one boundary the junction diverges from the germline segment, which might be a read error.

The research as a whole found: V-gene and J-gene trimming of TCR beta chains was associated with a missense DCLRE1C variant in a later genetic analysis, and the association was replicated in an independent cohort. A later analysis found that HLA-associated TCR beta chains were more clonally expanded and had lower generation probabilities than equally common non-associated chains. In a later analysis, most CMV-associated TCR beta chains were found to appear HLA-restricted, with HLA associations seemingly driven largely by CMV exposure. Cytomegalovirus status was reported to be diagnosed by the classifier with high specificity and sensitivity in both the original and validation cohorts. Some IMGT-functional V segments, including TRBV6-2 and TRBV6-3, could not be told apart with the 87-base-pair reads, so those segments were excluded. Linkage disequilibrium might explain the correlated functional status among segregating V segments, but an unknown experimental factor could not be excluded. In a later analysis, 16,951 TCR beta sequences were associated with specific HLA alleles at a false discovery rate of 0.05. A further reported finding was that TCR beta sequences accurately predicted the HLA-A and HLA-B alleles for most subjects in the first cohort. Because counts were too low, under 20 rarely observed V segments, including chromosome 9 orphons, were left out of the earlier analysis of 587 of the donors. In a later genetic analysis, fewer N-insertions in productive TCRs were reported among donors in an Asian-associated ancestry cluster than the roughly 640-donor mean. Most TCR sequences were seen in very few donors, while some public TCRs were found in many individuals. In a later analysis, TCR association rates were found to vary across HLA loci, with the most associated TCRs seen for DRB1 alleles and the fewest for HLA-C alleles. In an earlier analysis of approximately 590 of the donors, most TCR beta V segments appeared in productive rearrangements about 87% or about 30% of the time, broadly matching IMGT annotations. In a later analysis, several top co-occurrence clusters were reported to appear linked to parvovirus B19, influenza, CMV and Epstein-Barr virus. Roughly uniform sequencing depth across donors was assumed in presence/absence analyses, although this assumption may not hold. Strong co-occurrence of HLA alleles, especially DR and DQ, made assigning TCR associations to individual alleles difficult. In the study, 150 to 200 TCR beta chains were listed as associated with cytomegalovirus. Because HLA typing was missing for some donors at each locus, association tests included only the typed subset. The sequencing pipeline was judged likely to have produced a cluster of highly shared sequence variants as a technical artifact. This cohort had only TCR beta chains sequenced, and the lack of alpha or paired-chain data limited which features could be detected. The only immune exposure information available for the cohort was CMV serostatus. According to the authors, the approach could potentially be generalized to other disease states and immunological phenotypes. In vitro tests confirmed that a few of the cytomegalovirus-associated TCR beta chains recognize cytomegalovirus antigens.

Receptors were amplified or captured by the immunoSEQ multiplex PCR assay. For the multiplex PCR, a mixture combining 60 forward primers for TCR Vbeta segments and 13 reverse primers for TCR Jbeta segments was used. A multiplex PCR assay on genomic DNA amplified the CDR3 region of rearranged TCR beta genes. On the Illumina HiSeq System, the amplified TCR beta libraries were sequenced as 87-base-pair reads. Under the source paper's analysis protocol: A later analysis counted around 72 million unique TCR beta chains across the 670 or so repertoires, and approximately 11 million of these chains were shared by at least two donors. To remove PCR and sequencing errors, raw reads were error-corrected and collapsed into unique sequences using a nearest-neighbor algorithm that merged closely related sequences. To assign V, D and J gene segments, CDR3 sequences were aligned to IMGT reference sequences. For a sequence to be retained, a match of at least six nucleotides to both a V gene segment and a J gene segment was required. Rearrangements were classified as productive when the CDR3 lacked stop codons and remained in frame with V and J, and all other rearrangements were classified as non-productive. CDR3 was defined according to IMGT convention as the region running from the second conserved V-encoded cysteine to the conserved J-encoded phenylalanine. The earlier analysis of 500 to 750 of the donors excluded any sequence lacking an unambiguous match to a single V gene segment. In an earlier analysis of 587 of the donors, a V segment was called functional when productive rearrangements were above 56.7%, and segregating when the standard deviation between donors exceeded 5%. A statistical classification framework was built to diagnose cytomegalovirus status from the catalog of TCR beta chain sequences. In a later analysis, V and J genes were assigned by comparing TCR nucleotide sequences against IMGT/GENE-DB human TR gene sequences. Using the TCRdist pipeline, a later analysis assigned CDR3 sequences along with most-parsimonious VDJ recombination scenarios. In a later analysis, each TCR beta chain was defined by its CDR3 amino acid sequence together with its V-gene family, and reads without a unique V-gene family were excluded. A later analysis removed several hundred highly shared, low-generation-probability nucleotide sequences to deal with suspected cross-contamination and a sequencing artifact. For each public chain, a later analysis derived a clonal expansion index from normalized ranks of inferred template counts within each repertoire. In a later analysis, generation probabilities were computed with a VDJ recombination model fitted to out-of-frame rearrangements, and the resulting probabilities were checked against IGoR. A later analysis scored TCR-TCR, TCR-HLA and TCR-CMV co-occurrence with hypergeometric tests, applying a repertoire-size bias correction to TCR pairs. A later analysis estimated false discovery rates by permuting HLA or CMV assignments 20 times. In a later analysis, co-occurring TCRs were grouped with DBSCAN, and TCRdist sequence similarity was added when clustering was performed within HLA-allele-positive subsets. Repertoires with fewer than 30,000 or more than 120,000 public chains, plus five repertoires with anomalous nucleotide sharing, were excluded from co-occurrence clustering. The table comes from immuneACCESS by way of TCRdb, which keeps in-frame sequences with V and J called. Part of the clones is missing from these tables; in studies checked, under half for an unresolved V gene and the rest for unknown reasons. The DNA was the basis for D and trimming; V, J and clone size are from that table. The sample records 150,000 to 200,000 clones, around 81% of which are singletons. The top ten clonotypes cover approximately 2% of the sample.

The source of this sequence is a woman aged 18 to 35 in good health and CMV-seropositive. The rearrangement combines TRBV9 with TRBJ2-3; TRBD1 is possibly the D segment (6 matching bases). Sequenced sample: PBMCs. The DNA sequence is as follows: TGTGCCAGCAGCGTAGCCCGGGACACCTTGGATACGCAATATTTT. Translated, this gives CASSVARDTLDTQYF.